The 5 T cell receptor beta chains below all came from one sample that was sequenced in a study of technical replicates of blood from a few donors. Using immunoSEQ multiplex PCR, the repertoire was profiled, and TCRdb retains in-frame clones only, with some absent. The sample lists over 70,000 clones; 95% were seen once. Sequencing was carried out using T cells isolated from PBMCs. The receptors stem from a human donor in good health.

Here the CDR3 reads CASSTAKTGLGTGELFF. The DNA for the CDR3 is TGTGCCAGCAGCACCGCAAAAACAGGGCTGGGCACCGGGGAGCTGTTTTTT. The J gene is TRBJ2-2, the V gene TRBV5-4, with D perhaps matching TRBD1 (6 bases). The CDR3 is 17 amino acids. Trimming removed 4 bases at V and 4 bases at J, with 20 bases between. Per germline, CDR1 SGHNT and CDR2 YYREEE (reference sequence).

This clone was counted only a few times. The J gene is TRBJ2-3, the V gene TRBV10-3, with 7 bases lining up with TRBD1. J gave up 2 bases and V 8 bases, and 10 bases lay outside the gene matches. From germline, CDR1 is ENHRY and CDR2 SYGVKD. The length of the CDR3 is 15 residues. DNA of the CDR3: TGTGCCATCGGAAGGGGGCAAACCTTCACAGATACGCAGTATTTT. Amino acids: CAIGRGQTFTDTQYF.

The rearrangement uses TRBV30 and TRBJ1-2; D not certain. Per the germline V gene, CDR1 is GTSNPN and CDR2 is SVGIG (reference sequence). The CDR3 is 13 residues long. Trimming took off 2 bases at V and 5 bases at J, with 12 bases between the two ends. The DNA of the CDR3 is TGTGCCTGGAGTCCCGACTTTGCATATGGCTACACCTTC. This sequence encodes CAWSPDFAYGYTF.

The chain joins TRBV29-1 to TRBJ2-2, with a possible D match to TRBD2 (6 bases). With 4 bases removed from V and 5 bases from J, the gap between germline ends came to 23 bases. The V gene's germline CDR1 is SQVTM and CDR2 ANQGSEA. The CDR3 covers 17 residues. The chain's CDR3 is CSVVGGWSLASTGELFF. CDR3 DNA sequence: TGCAGCGTTGTGGGAGGATGGTCCCTAGCGAGTACCGGGGAGCTGTTTTTT.

The J gene is TRBJ2-3, the V gene TRBV19; possibly TRBD1 for D (7 bases). Germline CDR1 and CDR2: LNHDA and SQIVND (reference sequence). V was clipped by 6 bases and J by 0 bases, with 16 bases between them. The CDR3 is 16 residues long. The CDR3 nucleotides are TGTGCCAGTAGCATCGGGGGACAGTTAAGCACAGATACGCAGTATTTT. Translating it yields CASSIGGQLSTDTQYF.